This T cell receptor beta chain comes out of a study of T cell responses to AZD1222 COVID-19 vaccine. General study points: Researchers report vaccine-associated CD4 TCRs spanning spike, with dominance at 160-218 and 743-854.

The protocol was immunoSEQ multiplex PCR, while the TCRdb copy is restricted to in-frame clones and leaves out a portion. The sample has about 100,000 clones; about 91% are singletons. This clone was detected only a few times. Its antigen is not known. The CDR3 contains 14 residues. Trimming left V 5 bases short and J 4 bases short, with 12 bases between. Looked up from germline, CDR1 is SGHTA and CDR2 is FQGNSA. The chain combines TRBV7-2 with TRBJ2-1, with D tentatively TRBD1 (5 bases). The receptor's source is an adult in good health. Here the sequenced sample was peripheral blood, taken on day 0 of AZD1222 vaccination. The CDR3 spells CASSPYTGYNEQFF. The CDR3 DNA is TGTGCCAGCAGCCCCTATACAGGTTACAATGAGCAGTTCTTC.